The 14 T cell receptor beta chains below come from one sample, sequenced in a study of molecular identifiers for immune sequencing clone quantification listed by TCRdb under 2018. Libraries came from PCR. Sequencing used a NextSeq 500. The raw public reads went through TCRdb reprocessing: fastp at Q25, MiXCR clone calling, in-frame beta chains kept. CDR3 protein sequences are deduplicated, and each keeps its most common genes and DNA. A total of approximately 590,000 distinct CDR3 sequences appear in this sample, 25% of them only once. Of the sample, 0.7% to 0.95% is held by the ten largest clones. Sequenced: naive CD8+ T cells from blood, with Jurkat cell RNA spiked in. The label giving this sample's cell subset or site can be read as: FACS-sorted CD8+CD4-CCR7+CD45RA+ naive T cells. These receptors were taken from a human donor in good health. Some libraries in this study had Jurkat cell RNA spiked in.

This clonotype was counted at least ten times. This chain uses TRBV12-5 with TRBJ2-7; unclear D gene. The V end was cut by 5 bases, the J end by 3 bases, with 8 bases between. This CDR3 is 12 amino acids long. CDR1 is LGHNT, CDR2 FRNRAP, per germline. CDR3 DNA: TGTGCTAGTGGTCCAAGGTACTACGAGCAGTACTTC. Protein: CASGPRYYEQYF. Looking up the rest from reference TRBV12-5 and TRBJ2-7 gives the full variable domain: DARVTQTPRHKVTEMGQEVTMRCQPILGHNTVFWYRQTMMQGLELLAYFRNRAPLDDSGMPKDRFSAEMPDATLATLKIQPSEPRDSAVYFCASGPRYYEQYFGPGTRLTVT.

This clonotype was recorded at least ten times. CDR3: CSARLFGYEQYF. In DNA, the CDR3 is TGCAGTGCTCGGCTGTTTGGCTACGAGCAGTACTTC. V and J are TRBV20-1 and TRBJ2-7, with no clear D. The CDR3 sequence is 12 residues long. The germline V gene has CDR1 DFQATT and CDR2 SNEGSKA (reference sequence). The V gene lost 5 bases and the J gene lost 3 bases, with 11 bases spanning the gap.

Details on this clonotype: This sequence may be a read error, since a much larger clone differs from it by one base. The rearrangement joins TRBV12-3 or TRBV12-4 to TRBJ2-3, with D uncertain. The CDR3 runs 13 residues. The CDR3 here is CANSYPPSDTQYF. CDR3 nucleotide sequence: TGTGCCAACAGTTACCCCCCCTCAGATACGCAGTATTTT.

This chain joins TRBV4-1 and TRBJ2-3, with 14 bases matching TRBD2. This CDR3 has 19 amino acids. V dropped 0 bases and J dropped 6; count of bases not matched to a gene: 11. Germline V gene sequence: CDR1 MGHRA, CDR2 YSYEKL. DNA for the CDR3: TGCGCCAGCAGCCAAGATATACGGACTAGCGGGGGGTTTCACGATACGCAGTATTTT. Translating it yields CASSQDIRTSGGFHDTQYF.

The table lists this clonotype with a few counts. The V gene is TRBV4-3, the J gene TRBJ2-1; D perhaps matches TRBD2 (6 bases). Germline CDR1 reads LGHNA; CDR2 reads YSLEER. The CDR3 totals 15 residues. The germline V and J ends were trimmed by 0 bases and 2 bases, with 8 bases remaining between them. CDR3 loop: CASSQERLAYNEQFF. CDR3 nucleotides: TGCGCCAGCAGCCAAGAGAGACTAGCCTACAATGAGCAGTTCTTC.

This clonotype has at least ten counts. CDR3 sequence: CASSLEKTGGLEQYF. In DNA, the CDR3 is TGTGCCAGCAGCTTAGAGAAAACGGGGGGCCTCGAGCAGTACTTC. The rearrangement uses TRBV7-6 and TRBJ2-7; a weak D match, TRBD2 (7 bases). This CDR3 is built from 15 residues. Trimming shortened V by 1 base and J by 6 bases, and 16 bases separated the two germline ends. Germline-derived CDR1 and CDR2 are SGHVS and FNYEAQ.

In its sample, this clonotype was seen many times. The chain links TRBV3-1 to TRBJ2-3; D remains unclear. The CDR3 has 16 amino acids. V lost 0 bases and J lost 0, with 10 bases in between. Looked up from germline, CDR1 is LGHDT and CDR2 is YNNKEL (reference sequence). The CDR3, as DNA: TGTGCCAGCAGCCAAGATCCAGAAACTAGCACAGATACGCAGTATTTT. It translates to CASSQDPETSTDTQYF.

Comment on this clonotype: A much larger clone sits a single nucleotide away, making a read error possible. The chain uses TRBV5-6 and TRBJ1-1; no clear D. The CDR3 consists of 13 residues. Germline V gene sequence: CDR1 SGHDT, CDR2 YYEEEE. The CDR3 nucleotides read TGTGTCAGCAGCTTTGGCACCGCGTATGAAGCTTTCTTT. Encoded protein: CVSSFGTAYEAFF.

This clonotype was seen many times. This clone may be a read error of a much larger clone one base away. The gene calls are TRBV11-2 and TRBJ1-1; D call uncertain. The CDR3 consists of 12 residues. Germline lookup yields CDR1 SGHAT and CDR2 FQNNGV. Trimming cost V 1 base and J 4 bases, with 4 bases left between them. CDR3 DNA sequence: TGTGCCAGCAGCTTAGTGGTCACTGAAGCTTTCTTT. It translates to CASSLVVTEAFF.

Turning to this clonotype: One end of the junction varies from germline; a read error may be responsible. The chain carries TRBV15 and TRBJ1-5, with D unclear. The CDR3 totals 15 residues. From germline, CDR1 is LNHNV and CDR2 YYDKDF (reference sequence). CDR3: CATSGEDGANQPQHF. Written as DNA, the CDR3 is TGTGCCACCAGCGGAGAGGACGGAGCCAATCAGCCCCAGCATTTT.

This chain uses TRBV7-3 with TRBJ2-1, with a tentative D call TRBD2 (5 bases). CDR1 SGHTA and CDR2 FQGTGA come from the germline V gene. V was cut by 1 base and J by 8 bases, with 12 bases left in between. This CDR3 is built from 14 residues. For the CDR3, the DNA is TGTGCCAGCAGCTTAATAGGGCTCGGGGATGAGCAGTTCTTC. Its translation is CASSLIGLGDEQFF.

The chain employs TRBV27 and TRBJ2-7; 11 nucleotides match TRBD2. The junction had 14 bases not matched to a gene; V was cut back by 5 bases and J by 5 bases. CDR1 is MNHEY, CDR2 SMNVEV, per germline (reference sequence). The CDR3 consists of 17 residues. In DNA form, the CDR3 reads TGTGCCAGCAGTCCACTATTAGCGGGAGGGCCTTTCGACGAGCAGTACTTC. Protein: CASSPLLAGGPFDEQYF.

This clonotype occurred a few times. The chain is built from TRBV7-9 and TRBJ2-5; TRBD1 matches at 9 bases. Germline CDR1 SEHNR, CDR2 FQNEAQ (reference sequence). V lost 4 bases, J lost 2 bases, and 5 bases stayed unmatched. The CDR3 length is 15 residues. DNA of the CDR3: TGTGCCAGCAGCTCCAGGACAGGGGATCAAGAGACCCAGTACTTC. It translates to CASSSRTGDQETQYF.

This chain connects TRBV10-3 to TRBJ2-3; possibly TRBD1 for D (6 bases). CDR1 and CDR2 (germline): ENHRY, SYGVKD. This CDR3 has 16 residues. Trimming cost V 3 bases and J 5 bases, with 18 bases left between them. CDR3 DNA sequence: TGTGCCATCAGTGACCTACAGGGTATCCTTATAGATACGCAGTATTTT. Its translation is CAISDLQGILIDTQYF.